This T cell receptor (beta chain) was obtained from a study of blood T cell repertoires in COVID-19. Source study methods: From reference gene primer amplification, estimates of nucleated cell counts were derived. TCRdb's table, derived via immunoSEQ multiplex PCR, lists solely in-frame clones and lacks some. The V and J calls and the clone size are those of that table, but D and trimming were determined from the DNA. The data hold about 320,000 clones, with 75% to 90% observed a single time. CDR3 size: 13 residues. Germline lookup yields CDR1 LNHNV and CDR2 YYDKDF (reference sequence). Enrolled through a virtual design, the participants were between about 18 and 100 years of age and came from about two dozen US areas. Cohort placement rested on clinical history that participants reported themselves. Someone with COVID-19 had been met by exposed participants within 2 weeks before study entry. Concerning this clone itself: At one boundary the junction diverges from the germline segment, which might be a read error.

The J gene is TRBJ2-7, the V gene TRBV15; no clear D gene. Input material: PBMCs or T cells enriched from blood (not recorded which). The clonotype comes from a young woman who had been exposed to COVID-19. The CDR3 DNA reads TGTGCCACCAGCAGAGATTTCTCCGACGAGCAGTACTTC. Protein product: CATSRDFSDEQYF.